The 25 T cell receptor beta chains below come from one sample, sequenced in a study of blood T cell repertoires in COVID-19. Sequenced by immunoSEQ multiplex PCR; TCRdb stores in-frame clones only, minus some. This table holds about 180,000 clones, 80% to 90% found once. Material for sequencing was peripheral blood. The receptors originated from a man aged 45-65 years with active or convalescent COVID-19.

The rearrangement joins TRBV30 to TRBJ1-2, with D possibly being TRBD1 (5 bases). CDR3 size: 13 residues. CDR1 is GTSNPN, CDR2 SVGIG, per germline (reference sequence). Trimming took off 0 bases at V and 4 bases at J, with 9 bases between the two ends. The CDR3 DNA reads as TGTGCCTGGAGTGTTTCGGGGGTCTATGGCTACACCTTC. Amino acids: CAWSVSGVYGYTF. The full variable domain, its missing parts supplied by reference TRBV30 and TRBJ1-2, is SQTIHQWPATLVQPVGSPLSLECTVEGTSNPNLYWYRQAAGRGLQLLFYSVGIGQISSEVPQNLSASRPQDRQFILSSKKLLLSDSGFYLCAWSVSGVYGYTFGSGTRLTVV.

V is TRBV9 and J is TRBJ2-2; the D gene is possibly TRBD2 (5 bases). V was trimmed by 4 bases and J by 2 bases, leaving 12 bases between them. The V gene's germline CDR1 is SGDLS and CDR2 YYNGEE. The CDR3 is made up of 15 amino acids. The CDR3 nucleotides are TGTGCCAGCAGCCCCTGGGCGGGTAACACCGGGGAGCTGTTTTTT. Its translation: CASSPWAGNTGELFF.

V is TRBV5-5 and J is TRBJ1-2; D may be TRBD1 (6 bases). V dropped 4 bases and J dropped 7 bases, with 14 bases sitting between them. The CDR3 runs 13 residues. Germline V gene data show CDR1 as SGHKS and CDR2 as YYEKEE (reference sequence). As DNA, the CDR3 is TGTGCCAGCAGCCGAACAGGGCTTAGTGGCTACACCTTC. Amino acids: CASSRTGLSGYTF.

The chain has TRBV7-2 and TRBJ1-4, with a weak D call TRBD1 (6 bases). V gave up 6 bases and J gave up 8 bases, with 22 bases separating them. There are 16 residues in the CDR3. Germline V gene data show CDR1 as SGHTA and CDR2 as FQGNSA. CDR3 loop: CASSRHSRGVVEKLFF. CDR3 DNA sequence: TGTGCCAGCAGTCGTCATTCCAGGGGTGTGGTGGAAAAACTGTTTTTT.

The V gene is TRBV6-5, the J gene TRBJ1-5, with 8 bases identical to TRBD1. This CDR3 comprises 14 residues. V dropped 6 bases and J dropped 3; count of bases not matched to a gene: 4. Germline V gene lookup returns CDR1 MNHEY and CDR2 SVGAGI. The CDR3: CASSRQGNNQPQHF. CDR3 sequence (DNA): TGTGCCAGCAGCCGACAGGGGAACAATCAGCCCCAGCATTTT.

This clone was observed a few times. The CDR3 DNA reads TGTGCCAGCAGAACAGGGACCTCGAACACCATATATTTT. As protein: CASRTGTSNTIYF. This chain links TRBV27 with TRBJ1-3; TRBD1 might be the D (6 bases). Germline lookup yields CDR1 MNHEY and CDR2 SMNVEV (reference sequence). The germline V and J ends were trimmed by 6 bases and 7 bases, with 13 bases remaining between them. The CDR3 length is 13 residues.

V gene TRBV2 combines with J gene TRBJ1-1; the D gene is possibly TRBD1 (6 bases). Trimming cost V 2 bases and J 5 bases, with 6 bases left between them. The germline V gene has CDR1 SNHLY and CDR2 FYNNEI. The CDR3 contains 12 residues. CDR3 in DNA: TGTGCCAGCAGTGAAAGGGGGACTGAAGCTTTCTTT. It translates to CASSERGTEAFF.

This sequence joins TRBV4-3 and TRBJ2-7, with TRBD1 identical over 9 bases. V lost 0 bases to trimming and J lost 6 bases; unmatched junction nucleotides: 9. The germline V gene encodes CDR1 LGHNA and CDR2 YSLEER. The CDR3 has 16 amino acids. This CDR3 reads CASSQDYTGTGSEQYF. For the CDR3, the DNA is TGCGCCAGCAGCCAAGACTACACCGGGACAGGGAGCGAGCAGTACTTC.

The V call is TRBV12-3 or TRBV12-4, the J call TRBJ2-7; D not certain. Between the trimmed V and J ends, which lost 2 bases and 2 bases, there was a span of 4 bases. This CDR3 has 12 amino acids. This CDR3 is CASSLNTYEQYF. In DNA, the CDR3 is TGTGCCAGCAGTTTAAACACCTACGAGCAGTACTTC.

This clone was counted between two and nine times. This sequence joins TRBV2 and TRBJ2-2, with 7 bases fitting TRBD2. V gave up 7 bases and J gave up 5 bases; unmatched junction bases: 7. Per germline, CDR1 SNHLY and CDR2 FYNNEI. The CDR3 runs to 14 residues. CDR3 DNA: TGTGCCAGCACGGCGGGAGTTTGGACCGGGGAGCTGTTTTTT. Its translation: CASTAGVWTGELFF.

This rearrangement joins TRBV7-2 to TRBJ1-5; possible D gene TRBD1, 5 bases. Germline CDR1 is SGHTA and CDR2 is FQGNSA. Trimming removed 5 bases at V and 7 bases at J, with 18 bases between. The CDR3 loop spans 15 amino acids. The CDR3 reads CASSPDPGLRQPQHF. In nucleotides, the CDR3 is TGTGCCAGCAGCCCCGACCCAGGGTTACGCCAGCCCCAGCATTTT.

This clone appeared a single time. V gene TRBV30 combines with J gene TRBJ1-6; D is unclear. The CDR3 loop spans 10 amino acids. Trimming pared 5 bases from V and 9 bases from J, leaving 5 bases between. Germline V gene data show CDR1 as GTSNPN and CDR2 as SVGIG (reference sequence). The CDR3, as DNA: TGTGCCTGGGGTCGTTCACCCCTCCACTTT. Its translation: CAWGRSPLHF.

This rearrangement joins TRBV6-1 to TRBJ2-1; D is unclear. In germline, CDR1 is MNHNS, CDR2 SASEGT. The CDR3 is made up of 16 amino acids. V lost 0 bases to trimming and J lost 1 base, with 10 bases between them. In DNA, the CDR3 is TGTGCCAGCAGTGAAGCGCTTACCGGGTCCTACAATGAGCAGTTCTTC. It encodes CASSEALTGSYNEQFF.

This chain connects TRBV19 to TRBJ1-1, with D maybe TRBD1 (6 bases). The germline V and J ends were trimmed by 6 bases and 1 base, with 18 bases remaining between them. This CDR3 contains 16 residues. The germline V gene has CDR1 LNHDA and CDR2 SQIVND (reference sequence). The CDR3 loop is CASSLERTAKNTEAFF. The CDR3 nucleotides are TGTGCCAGTAGCCTAGAGCGGACAGCCAAGAACACTGAAGCTTTCTTT.

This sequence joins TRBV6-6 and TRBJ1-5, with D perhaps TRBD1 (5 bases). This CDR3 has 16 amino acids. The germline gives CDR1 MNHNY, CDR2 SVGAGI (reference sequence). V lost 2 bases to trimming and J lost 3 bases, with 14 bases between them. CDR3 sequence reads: CASSYGRRVVNQPQHF. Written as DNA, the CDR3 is TGTGCCAGCAGTTACGGCCGCAGGGTCGTCAATCAGCCCCAGCATTTT.

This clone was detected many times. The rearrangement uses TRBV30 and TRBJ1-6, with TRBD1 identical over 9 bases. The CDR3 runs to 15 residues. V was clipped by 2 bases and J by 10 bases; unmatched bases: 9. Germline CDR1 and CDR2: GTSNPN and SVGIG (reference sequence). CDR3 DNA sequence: TGTGCCTGGAGTTCGGGACAGGGCCTAAACTCACCCCTCCACTTT. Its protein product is CAWSSGQGLNSPLHF.

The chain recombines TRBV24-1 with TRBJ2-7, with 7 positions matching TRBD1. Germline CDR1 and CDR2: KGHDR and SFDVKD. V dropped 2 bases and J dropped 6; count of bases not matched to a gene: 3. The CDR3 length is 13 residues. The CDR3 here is CATSDSGQREQYF. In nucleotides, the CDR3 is TGTGCCACCAGTGATTCGGGACAGCGCGAGCAGTACTTC.

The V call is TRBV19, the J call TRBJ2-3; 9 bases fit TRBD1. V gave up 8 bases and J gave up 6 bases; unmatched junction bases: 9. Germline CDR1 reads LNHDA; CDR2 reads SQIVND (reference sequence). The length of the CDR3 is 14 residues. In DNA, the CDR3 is TGTGCCAGTGGGCGGGACAGGGCTAAGGATACGCAGTATTTT. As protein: CASGRDRAKDTQYF.

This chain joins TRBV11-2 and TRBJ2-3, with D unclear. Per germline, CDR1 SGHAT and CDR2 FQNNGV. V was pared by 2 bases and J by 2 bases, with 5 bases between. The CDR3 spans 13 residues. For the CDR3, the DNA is TGTGCCAGCAGCTTACCACACACAGATACGCAGTATTTT. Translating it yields CASSLPHTDTQYF.

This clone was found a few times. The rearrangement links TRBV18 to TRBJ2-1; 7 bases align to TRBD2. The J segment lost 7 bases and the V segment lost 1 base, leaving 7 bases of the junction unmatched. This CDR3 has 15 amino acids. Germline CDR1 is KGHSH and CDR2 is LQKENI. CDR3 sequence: CASSPRGGSLNEQFF. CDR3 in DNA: TGTGCCAGCTCACCACGGGGCGGGAGTTTGAATGAGCAGTTCTTC.

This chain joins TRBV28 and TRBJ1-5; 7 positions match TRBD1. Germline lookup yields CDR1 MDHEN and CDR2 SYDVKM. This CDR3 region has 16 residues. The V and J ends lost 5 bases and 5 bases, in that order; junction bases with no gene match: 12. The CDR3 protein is CASSRTGTALYQPQHF. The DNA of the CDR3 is TGTGCCAGCAGTAGAACCGGGACAGCTCTATATCAGCCCCAGCATTTT.

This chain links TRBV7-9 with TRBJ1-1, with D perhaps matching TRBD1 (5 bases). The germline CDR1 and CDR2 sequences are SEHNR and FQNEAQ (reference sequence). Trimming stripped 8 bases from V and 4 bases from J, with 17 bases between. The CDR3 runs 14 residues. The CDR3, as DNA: TGTGCCAGCGTTTTGGGGGAGGTATTCACTGAAGCTTTCTTT. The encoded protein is CASVLGEVFTEAFF.

In DNA form, the CDR3 reads TGTGCCAGCAGCAACCGGGACTGCCGCCAAGAGACCCAGTACTTC. This translates into CASSNRDCRQETQYF. V is TRBV21-1 and J is TRBJ2-5; TRBD2, the table's D call, was not compared with the DNA. TRBV21-1 is flagged as a pseudogene. The CDR3 consists of 15 residues.

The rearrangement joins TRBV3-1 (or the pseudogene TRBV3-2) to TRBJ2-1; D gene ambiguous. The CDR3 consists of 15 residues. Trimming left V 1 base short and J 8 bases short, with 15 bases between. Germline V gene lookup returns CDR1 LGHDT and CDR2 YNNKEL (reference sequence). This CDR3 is CASSQGPARSDEQFF. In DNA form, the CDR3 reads TGTGCCAGCAGCCAAGGCCCCGCTAGGTCGGATGAGCAGTTCTTC.

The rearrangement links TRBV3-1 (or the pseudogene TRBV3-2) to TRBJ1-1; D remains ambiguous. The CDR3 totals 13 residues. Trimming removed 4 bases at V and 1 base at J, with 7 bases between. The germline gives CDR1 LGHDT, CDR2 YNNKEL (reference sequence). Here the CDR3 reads CASSPTGNTEAFF. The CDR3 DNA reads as TGTGCCAGCAGCCCCACGGGGAACACTGAAGCTTTCTTT.